The 10 T cell receptor beta chains below were found in one sample sequenced in a study of blood T cell repertoires in COVID-19. Some clones are missing from TCRdb's copy, which holds only in-frame ones; the method was immunoSEQ multiplex PCR. The sample holds just over 300,000 clones, approximately 90% seen once. The specimen sequenced was PBMCs or T cells enriched from blood (not recorded which). All receptors come from a man younger than 40 who had recovered from COVID-19.

The chain combines TRBV12-5 with TRBJ2-7; 10 bases are shared with TRBD2. The CDR3 totals 17 residues. Germline CDR1 and CDR2: LGHNT and FRNRAP. V was clipped by 2 bases and J by 2 bases; unmatched bases: 9. This CDR3 is CASGLPTGTSDPYEQYF. DNA of the CDR3: TGTGCTAGTGGTTTGCCCACCGGGACTAGCGATCCCTACGAGCAGTACTTC.

V usage is TRBV12-3 or TRBV12-4 and J usage is TRBJ2-7; D is ambiguous. The CDR3 length is 12 residues. V dropped 1 base and J dropped 5 bases, with 6 bases sitting between them. Written as DNA, the CDR3 is TGTGCCAGCAGTTTAGGGAGCCACGAGCAGTACTTC. As protein: CASSLGSHEQYF.

The chain carries TRBV27 and TRBJ2-1; TRBD1 might be the D (6 bases). Trimming cost V 2 bases and J 0 bases, with 14 bases left between them. The germline V gene encodes CDR1 MNHEY and CDR2 SMNVEV (reference sequence). This CDR3 spans 17 amino acids. CDR3 sequence: CASSLPPTGSSYNEQFF. The CDR3 nucleotides read TGTGCCAGCAGTTTACCCCCGACAGGCAGCTCCTACAATGAGCAGTTCTTC.

The chain joins TRBV6-5 to TRBJ2-1; 15 bases align to TRBD2. J was trimmed by 10 bases and V by 4 bases; bases with no gene match: 8. Germline CDR1 MNHEY, CDR2 SVGAGI. The CDR3 sequence is 16 residues long. The CDR3 spells CASSSRTSGRAGEQFF. CDR3 DNA sequence: TGTGCCAGCAGTTCTCGGACTAGCGGGAGGGCAGGAGAGCAGTTCTTC.

This clone was picked up a small number of times. The gene calls are TRBV12-5 and TRBJ1-1; 7 positions match TRBD1. Germline V gene sequence: CDR1 LGHNT, CDR2 FRNRAP. J gave up 4 bases and V 1 base, and 0 bases lay outside the gene matches. The CDR3 runs 13 residues. The CDR3 DNA is TGTGCTAGTGGTTTGGGACAGGGCACTGAAGCTTTCTTT. This gives the protein CASGLGQGTEAFF.

The chain employs TRBV10-1 and TRBJ2-7; D is perhaps TRBD1 (5 bases). Germline values: CDR1 WNHNN, CDR2 SYGVQD (reference sequence). V dropped 0 bases and J dropped 5 bases, with 11 bases sitting between them. There are 14 residues in the CDR3. The CDR3 region is CASSESQARDEQYF. The CDR3 DNA is TGCGCCAGCAGTGAGTCACAGGCTCGGGACGAGCAGTACTTC.

The rearrangement joins TRBV29-1 to TRBJ1-5; 9 bases align to TRBD1. Per germline, CDR1 SQVTM and CDR2 ANQGSEA. CDR3 length equals 13 residues. The V gene end was trimmed by 7 bases and the J gene end by 4 bases; junction bases not matched to a gene: 5. The CDR3 reads CSGSGTGNQPQHF. Here the CDR3 DNA reads TGCAGCGGCTCCGGGACAGGGAATCAGCCCCAGCATTTT.

The rearrangement links TRBV11-2 to TRBJ2-2, with 10 bases identical to TRBD2. The V gene's germline CDR1 is SGHAT and CDR2 FQNNGV. This CDR3 region has 16 residues. Germline trimming cut 5 bases from V and 1 base from J; bases unmatched to any gene: 4. Here the CDR3 DNA reads TGTGCCAGCAGCCCCTTAGCGGGGGGGAACACCGGGGAGCTGTTTTTT. It is translated as CASSPLAGGNTGELFF.

This chain connects TRBV5-1 to TRBJ1-1, with D possibly matching TRBD1 (5 bases). Trimming left V 0 bases short and J 0 bases short, with 12 bases between. CDR3 length: 16 amino acids. Germline values: CDR1 SGHRS, CDR2 YFSETQ. The CDR3 here is CASSLAGDSLNTEAFF. In nucleotides, the CDR3 is TGCGCCAGCAGCTTGGCCGGAGACAGTTTGAACACTGAAGCTTTCTTT.

The V call is TRBV5-4, the J call TRBJ2-5, with D unresolved. This CDR3 region has 14 residues. The V and J ends lost 0 bases and 0 bases respectively, with 6 bases between them. The germline gives CDR1 SGHNT, CDR2 YYREEE (reference sequence). The CDR3 is CASSLGHYQETQYF. Here the CDR3 DNA reads TGTGCCAGCAGCTTGGGGCATTACCAAGAGACCCAGTACTTC.